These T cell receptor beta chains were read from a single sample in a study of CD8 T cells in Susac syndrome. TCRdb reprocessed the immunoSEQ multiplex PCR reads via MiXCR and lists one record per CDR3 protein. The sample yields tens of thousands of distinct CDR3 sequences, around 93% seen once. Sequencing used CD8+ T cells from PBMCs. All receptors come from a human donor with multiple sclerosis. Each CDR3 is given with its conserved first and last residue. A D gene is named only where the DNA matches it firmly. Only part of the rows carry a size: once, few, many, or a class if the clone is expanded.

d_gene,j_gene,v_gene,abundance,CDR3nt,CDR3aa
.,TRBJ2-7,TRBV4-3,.,TGCGCCAGCAGCCGGGGGTACGAGCAGTACTTC,CASSRGYEQYF
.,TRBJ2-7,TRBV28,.,TGTGCCAGCAGTTTATCCGGACAGTGGTACGAGCAGTACTTC,CASSLSGQWYEQYF
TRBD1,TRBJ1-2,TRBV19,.,TGTGCCAGTAGTCCCGGACAGGGCGGAGGCTATGGCTACACCTTC,CASSPGQGGGYGYTF
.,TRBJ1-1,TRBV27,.,TGTGCCAGCATTTATCACGGGGGAGCTTTCTTT,CASIYHGGAFF
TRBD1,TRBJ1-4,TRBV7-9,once,TGTGCCAGCAGCTCCCTGGTTGGGACAGGGGGAGAAAAACTGTTTTTT,CASSSLVGTGGEKLFF
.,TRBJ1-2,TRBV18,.,TGTGCCAGCTCAATGGGAAGTGGCGGCTACACCTTC,CASSMGSGGYTF
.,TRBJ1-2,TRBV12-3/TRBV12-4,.,TGTGCCAGCAGTTCTGCCGGGGGGACCTACGGGGACTATGGCTACACCTTC,CASSSAGGTYGDYGYTF
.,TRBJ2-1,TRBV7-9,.,TGTGCCAGCAGCTTAGTACAGGCCTACAATGAGCAGTTCTTC,CASSLVQAYNEQFF
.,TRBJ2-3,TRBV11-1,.,TGTGCCAGCACCCCGAACCGAGGGAGGGGGAAGGATACGCAGTATTTT,CASTPNRGRGKDTQYF
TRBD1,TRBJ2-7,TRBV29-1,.,TGCAGCGTGGATACAGGGGGATCCTACGAGCAGTACTTC,CSVDTGGSYEQYF
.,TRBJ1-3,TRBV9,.,TGTGCCAGCAGTCGGGGAGCAAACACCATATATTTT,CASSRGANTIYF
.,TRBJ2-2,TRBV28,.,TGTGCCAGCAGTTTATCGGGCTTTCGGGGTCAAGGTCACACCGGGGAGCTGTTTTTT,CASSLSGFRGQGHTGELFF
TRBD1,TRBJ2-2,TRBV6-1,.,TGTGCCAGCGGGACAGTAAACACCGGGGAGCTGTTTTTT,CASGTVNTGELFF
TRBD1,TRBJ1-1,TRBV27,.,TGTGCCAGCAGTCCATCAACAGGGGGCTACACTGAAGCTTTCTTT,CASSPSTGGYTEAFF
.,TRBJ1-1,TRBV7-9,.,TGTGCCAGCACCCCCGGCGGTGCTTTCTTT,CASTPGGAFF
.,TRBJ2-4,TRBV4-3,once,TGCGCCAGCAGCCAAGGGGATACACTCGCAAAAAACATTCAGTACTTC,CASSQGDTLAKNIQYF
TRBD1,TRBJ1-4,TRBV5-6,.,TGTGCCAGCAGCTTGGCCGGGGGGACAGCCTATAATGAAAAACTGTTTTTT,CASSLAGGTAYNEKLFF